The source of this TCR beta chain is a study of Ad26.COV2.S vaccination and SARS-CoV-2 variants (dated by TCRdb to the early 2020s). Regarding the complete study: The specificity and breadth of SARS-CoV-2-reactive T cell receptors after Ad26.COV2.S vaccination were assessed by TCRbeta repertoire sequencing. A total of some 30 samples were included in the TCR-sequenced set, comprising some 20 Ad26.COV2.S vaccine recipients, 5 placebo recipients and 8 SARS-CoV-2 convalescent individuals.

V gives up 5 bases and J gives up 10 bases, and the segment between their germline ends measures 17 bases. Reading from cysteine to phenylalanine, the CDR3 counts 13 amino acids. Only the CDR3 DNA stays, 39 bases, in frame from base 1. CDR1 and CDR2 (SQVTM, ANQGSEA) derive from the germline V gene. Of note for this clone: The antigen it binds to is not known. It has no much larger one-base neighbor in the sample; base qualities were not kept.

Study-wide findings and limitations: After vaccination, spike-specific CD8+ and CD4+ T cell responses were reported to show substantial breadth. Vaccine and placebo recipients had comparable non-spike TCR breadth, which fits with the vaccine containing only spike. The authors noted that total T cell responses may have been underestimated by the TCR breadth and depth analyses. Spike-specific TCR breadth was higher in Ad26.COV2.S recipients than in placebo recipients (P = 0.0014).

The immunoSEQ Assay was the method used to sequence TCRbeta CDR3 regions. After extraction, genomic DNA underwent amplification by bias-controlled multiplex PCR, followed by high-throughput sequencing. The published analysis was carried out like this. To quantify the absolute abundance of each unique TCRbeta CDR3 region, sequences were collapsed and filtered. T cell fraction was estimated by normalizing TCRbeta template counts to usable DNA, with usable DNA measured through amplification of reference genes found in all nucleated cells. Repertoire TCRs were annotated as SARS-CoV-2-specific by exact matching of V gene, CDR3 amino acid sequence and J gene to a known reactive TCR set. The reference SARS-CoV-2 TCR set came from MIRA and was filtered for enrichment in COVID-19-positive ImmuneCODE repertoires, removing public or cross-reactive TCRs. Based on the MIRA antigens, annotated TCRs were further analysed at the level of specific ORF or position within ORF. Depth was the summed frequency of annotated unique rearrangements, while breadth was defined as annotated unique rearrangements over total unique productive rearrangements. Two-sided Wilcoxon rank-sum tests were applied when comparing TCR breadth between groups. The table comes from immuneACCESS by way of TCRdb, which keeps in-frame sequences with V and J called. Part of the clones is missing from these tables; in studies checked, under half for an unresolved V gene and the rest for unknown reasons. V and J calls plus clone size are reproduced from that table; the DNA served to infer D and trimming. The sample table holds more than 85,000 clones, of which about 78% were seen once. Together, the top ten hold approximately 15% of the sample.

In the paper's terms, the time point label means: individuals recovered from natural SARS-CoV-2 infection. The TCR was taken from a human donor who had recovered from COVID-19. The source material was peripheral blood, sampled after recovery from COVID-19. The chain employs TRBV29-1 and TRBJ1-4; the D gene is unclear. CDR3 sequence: CSVSDPGGRKLFF. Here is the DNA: TGCAGCGTTTCTGATCCCGGTGGGCGAAAACTGTTTTTT.